The 10 T cell receptor beta chains given below trace back to one sample, sequenced in a study of blood T cell repertoires in COVID-19. The data were produced by immunoSEQ multiplex PCR, yet TCRdb's version contains in-frame clones alone and is incomplete. The table records over 200,000 clones, roughly 89% of them present only once. Material: PBMCs or T cells enriched from blood (not recorded which). The receptors were gathered from a woman in her forties who had recovered from COVID-19.

V is TRBV18 and J is TRBJ2-2; no clear D gene. V shed 3 bases and J shed 3 bases, with 11 bases lying between them. The CDR3 runs to 15 residues. CDR1 KGHSH and CDR2 LQKENI come from the germline V gene. The chain's CDR3 is CASSPITADTGELFF. The CDR3 DNA follows: TGTGCCAGCTCACCGATCACAGCCGACACCGGGGAGCTGTTTTTT. The whole variable domain, remainder taken from reference TRBV18 and TRBJ2-2, is NAGVMQNPRHLVRRRGQEARLRCSPMKGHSHVYWYRQLPEEGLKFMVYLQKENIIDESGMPKERFSAEFPKEGPSILRIQQVVRGDSAAYFCASSPITADTGELFFGEGSRLTVL.

The chain has TRBV2 and TRBJ1-1, with D hard to call. Germline CDR1 SNHLY, CDR2 FYNNEI. Trimming took off 6 bases at V and 1 base at J, with 9 bases between the two ends. The CDR3 is 13 amino acids. CDR3 in amino acids: CASSREGNTEAFF. For the CDR3, the DNA is TGTGCCAGCAGCCGGGAAGGGAACACTGAAGCTTTCTTT.

This chain links TRBV4-1 with TRBJ2-7; 14 positions agree with TRBD2. The V segment lost 3 bases and the J segment 3 bases; nucleotides outside the gene matches: 1. The CDR3 runs to 15 residues. CDR1 is MGHRA and CDR2 is YSYEKL in the germline V gene. DNA of the CDR3: TGCGCCAGCAGCCATGGACTAGCGGGAGGCTACGAGCAGTACTTC. Protein: CASSHGLAGGYEQYF.

This chain links TRBV5-8 with TRBJ1-2, with unresolved D. The germline V gene has CDR1 SGHTS and CDR2 YDEGEE. The CDR3 is made up of 13 amino acids. Deletions cut 1 base from V and 6 bases from J, with 10 bases between. CDR3 nucleotides: TGTGCCAGCAGCTTGTTCCGTTTAGATGGCTACACCTTC. Translation: CASSLFRLDGYTF.

This chain links TRBV30 with TRBJ1-1; D gene uncertain. Germline CDR1 is GTSNPN and CDR2 is SVGIG (reference sequence). CDR3 size: 13 residues. V lost 0 bases and J 4 bases, leaving 9 bases between the germline ends. CDR3 protein: CAWSVNTRTEAFF. The CDR3 DNA reads TGTGCCTGGAGTGTCAACACCCGCACTGAAGCTTTCTTT.

The chain employs TRBV28 and TRBJ2-1; TRBD1 might be the D (5 bases). Trimming shortened V by 4 bases and J by 10 bases, and 14 bases separated the two germline ends. The CDR3 runs to 13 residues. Germline V lookup: CDR1 MDHEN, CDR2 SYDVKM. DNA for the CDR3: TGTGCCAGCAGTTCAAATAGGGGTCGGGAGCAGTTCTTC. It translates to CASSSNRGREQFF.

The chain employs TRBV12-3 or TRBV12-4 and TRBJ2-6, with D unresolved. The V and J ends lost 8 bases and 1 base respectively, with 6 bases between them. This CDR3 has 13 amino acids. The CDR3: CASAKSGANVLTF. DNA for the CDR3: TGTGCCAGCGCTAAATCTGGGGCCAACGTCCTGACTTTC.

This CDR3 reads CASSQERQLYGYTF. DNA of the CDR3: TGTGCCAGCAGCCAAGAGCGACAGCTCTATGGCTACACCTTC. This rearrangement joins TRBV3-1 (or the pseudogene TRBV3-2) to TRBJ1-2; D might be TRBD1 (5 bases). V was trimmed by 0 bases and J by 4 bases, leaving 9 bases between them. The germline V gene has CDR1 LGHDT and CDR2 YNNKEL (reference sequence). This CDR3 comprises 14 residues.

The V call is TRBV4-1, the J call TRBJ1-3; TRBD1 matches 7 bases. Germline CDR1 and CDR2: MGHRA and YSYEKL. After removal of 3 bases from V and 0 bases from J, the junction contained 2 bases not matched to a gene. CDR3 length: 15 residues. This CDR3 is CASSQTGSSGNTIYF. The CDR3 DNA reads as TGCGCCAGCAGCCAGACAGGGAGCTCTGGAAACACCATATATTTT.

The chain combines TRBV30 with TRBJ2-2; D may be TRBD2 (6 bases). This CDR3 is built from 16 residues. Trimming shortened V by 1 base and J by 3 bases, and 15 bases separated the two germline ends. From germline, CDR1 is GTSNPN and CDR2 SVGIG (reference sequence). The CDR3 loop reads CAWSGDSSGYTGELFF. The CDR3 DNA sequence: TGTGCCTGGAGTGGGGACTCCAGCGGCTACACCGGGGAGCTGTTTTTT.